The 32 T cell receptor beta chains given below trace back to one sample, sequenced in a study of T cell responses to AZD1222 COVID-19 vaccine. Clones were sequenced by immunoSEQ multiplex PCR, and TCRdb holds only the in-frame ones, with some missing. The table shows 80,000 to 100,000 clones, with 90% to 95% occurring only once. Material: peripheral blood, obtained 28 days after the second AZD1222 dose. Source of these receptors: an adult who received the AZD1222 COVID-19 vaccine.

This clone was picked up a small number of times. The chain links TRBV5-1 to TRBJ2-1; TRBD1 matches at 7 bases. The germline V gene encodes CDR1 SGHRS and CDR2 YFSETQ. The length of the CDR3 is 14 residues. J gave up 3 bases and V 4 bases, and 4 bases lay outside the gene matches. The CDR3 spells CASSGGQNYNEQFF. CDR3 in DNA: TGCGCCAGCAGCGGGGGACAGAACTACAATGAGCAGTTCTTC. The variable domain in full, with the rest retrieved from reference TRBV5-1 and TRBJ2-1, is KAGVTQTPRYLIKTRGQQVTLSCSPISGHRSVSWYQQTPGQGLQFLFEYFSETQRNKGNFPGRFSGRQFSNSRSEMNVSTLELGDSALYLCASSGGQNYNEQFFGPGTRLTVL.

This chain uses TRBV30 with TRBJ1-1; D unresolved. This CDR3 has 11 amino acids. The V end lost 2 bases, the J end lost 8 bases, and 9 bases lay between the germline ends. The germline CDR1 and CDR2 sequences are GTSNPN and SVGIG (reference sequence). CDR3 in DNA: TGTGCCTGGAGTCACCTCAGGGAAGCTTTCTTT. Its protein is CAWSHLREAFF.

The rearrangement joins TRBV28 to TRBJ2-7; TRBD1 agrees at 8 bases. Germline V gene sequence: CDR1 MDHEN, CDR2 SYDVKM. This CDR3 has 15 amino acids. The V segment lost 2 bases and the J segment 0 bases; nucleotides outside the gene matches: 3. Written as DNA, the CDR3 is TGTGCCAGCAGTTTAGGCAGGGGGCTCTCCTACGAGCAGTACTTC. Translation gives CASSLGRGLSYEQYF.

The CDR3 region has the DNA TGTGCCAGCAGATCCAGGGGGTCTGACACTGAAGCTTTCTTT. Translated: CASRSRGSDTEAFF. The V call is TRBV14, the J call TRBJ1-1; 7 bases line up with TRBD1. The germline V gene has CDR1 SGHDN and CDR2 FVKESK. V shed 6 bases and J 3 bases; nucleotides not matched to a gene: 7. This CDR3 has 14 amino acids.

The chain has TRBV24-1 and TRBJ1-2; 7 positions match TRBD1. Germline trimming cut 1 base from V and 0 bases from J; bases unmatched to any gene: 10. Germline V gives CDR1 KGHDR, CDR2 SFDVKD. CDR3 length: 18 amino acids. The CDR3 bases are TGTGCCACCAGTGATTTTAACACAGGGGACCTCACTAACTATGGCTACACCTTC. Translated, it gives CATSDFNTGDLTNYGYTF.

The CDR3 DNA reads as TGCGCCAGCAGCCAAGACTACAGGGGTACTGAAGCTTTCTTT. This gives the protein CASSQDYRGTEAFF. The rearrangement joins TRBV4-1 to TRBJ1-1; TRBD1 agrees at 7 bases. J gave up 5 bases and V 0 bases, and 3 bases lay outside the gene matches. This CDR3 region has 14 residues. Germline-derived CDR1 and CDR2 are MGHRA and YSYEKL.

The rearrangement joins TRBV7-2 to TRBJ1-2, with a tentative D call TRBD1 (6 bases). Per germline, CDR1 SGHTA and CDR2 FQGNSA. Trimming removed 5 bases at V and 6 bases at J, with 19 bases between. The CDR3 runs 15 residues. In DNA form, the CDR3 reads TGTGCCAGCAGCCTCTTGGGCGGGGGCGCCGATGGCTACACCTTC. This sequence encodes CASSLLGGGADGYTF.

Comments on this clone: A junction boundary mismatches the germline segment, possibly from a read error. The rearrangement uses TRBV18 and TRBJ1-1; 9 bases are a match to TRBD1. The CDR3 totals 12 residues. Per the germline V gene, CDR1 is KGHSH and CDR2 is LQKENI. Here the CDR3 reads CASSPGTGPKLF. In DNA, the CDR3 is TGTGCCAGCTCACCGGGGACAGGGCCTAAGCTCTTT.

CDR3 coding DNA: TGTGCCAGCAGCAGCGGAACAGCGAGAGCTAACTATGGCTACACCTTC. This encodes CASSSGTARANYGYTF. The V and J genes are TRBV5-5 and TRBJ1-2; D remains ambiguous. V shed 4 bases and J shed 0 bases, with 16 bases lying between them. The CDR3 contains 16 residues. Germline V lookup: CDR1 SGHKS, CDR2 YYEKEE (reference sequence).

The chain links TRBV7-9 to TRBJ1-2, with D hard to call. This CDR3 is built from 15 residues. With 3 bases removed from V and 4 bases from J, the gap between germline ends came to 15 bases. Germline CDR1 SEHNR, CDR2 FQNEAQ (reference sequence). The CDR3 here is CASSFSLTASYGYTF. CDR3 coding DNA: TGTGCCAGCAGCTTCTCCCTGACTGCTTCCTATGGCTACACCTTC.

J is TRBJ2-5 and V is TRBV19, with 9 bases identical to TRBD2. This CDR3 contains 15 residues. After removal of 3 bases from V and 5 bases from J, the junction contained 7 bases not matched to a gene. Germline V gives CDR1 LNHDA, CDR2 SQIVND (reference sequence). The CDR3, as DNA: TGTGCCAGTAGTATCCTATCTAGCGGGGTCGAGACCCAGTACTTC. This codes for CASSILSSGVETQYF.

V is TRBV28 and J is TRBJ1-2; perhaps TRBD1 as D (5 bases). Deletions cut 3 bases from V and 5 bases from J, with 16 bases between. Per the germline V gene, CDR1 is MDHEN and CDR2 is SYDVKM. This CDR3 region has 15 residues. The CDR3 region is CASSFPPGLGYGYTF. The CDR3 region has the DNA TGTGCCAGCAGTTTCCCCCCAGGGTTGGGATATGGCTACACCTTC.

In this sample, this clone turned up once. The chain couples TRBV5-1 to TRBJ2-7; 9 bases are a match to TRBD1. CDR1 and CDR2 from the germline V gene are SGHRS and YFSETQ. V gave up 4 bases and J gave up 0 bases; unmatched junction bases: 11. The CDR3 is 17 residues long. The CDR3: CASSLNSRQGVSYEQYF. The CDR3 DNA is TGCGCCAGCAGCCTAAACTCACGACAGGGGGTCTCCTACGAGCAGTACTTC.

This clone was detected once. DNA for the CDR3: TGCAGCGTTGGGGGGGCAACTAATGAAAAACTGTTTTTT. Translating gives CSVGGATNEKLFF. J is TRBJ1-4 and V is TRBV29-1, with D perhaps TRBD1 (5 bases). From germline, CDR1 is SQVTM and CDR2 ANQGSEA. Trimming pared 4 bases from V and 0 bases from J, leaving 6 bases between. The CDR3 length is 13 residues.

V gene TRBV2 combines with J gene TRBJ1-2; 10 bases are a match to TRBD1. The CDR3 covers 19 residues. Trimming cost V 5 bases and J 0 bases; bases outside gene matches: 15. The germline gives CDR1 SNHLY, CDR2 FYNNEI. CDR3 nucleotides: TGTGCCAGCAGTAGACCGGGACAGGGGTTCAGAGTTTCTAACTATGGCTACACCTTC. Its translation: CASSRPGQGFRVSNYGYTF.

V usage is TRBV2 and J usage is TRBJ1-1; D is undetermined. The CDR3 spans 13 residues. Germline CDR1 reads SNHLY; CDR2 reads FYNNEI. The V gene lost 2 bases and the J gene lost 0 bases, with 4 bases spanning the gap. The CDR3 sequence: CASSEMVNTEAFF. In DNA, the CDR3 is TGTGCCAGCAGTGAAATGGTGAACACTGAAGCTTTCTTT.

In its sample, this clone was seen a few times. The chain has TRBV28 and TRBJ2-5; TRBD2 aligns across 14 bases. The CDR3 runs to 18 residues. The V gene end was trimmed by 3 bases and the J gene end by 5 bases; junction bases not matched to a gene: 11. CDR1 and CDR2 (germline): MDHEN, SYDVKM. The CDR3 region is CASSFLGLAGGGWETQYF. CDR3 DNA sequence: TGTGCCAGCAGTTTCCTCGGACTAGCGGGAGGAGGCTGGGAGACCCAGTACTTC.

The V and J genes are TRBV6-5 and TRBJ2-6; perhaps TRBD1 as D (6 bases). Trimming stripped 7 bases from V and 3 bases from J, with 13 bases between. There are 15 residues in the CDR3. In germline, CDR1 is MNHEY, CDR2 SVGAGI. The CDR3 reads CASTTGFYGANVLTF. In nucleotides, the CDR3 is TGTGCCAGCACAACAGGGTTTTATGGGGCCAACGTCCTGACTTTC.

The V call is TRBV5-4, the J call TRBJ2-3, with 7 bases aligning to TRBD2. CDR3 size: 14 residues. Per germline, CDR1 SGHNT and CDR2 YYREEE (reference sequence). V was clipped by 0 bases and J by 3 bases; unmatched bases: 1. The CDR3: CASSLGGRTDTQYF. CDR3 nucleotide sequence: TGTGCCAGCAGCTTGGGCGGGAGAACAGATACGCAGTATTTT.

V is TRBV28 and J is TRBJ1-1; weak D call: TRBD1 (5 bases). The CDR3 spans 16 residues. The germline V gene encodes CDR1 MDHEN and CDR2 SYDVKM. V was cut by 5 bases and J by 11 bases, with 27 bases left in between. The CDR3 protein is CASSPRRGARSLGAFF. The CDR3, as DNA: TGTGCCAGCAGTCCAAGGAGAGGGGCCCGTAGCCTTGGTGCTTTCTTT.

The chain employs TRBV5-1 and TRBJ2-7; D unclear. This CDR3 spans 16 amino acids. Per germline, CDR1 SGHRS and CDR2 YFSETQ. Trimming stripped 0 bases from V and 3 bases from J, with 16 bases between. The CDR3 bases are TGCGCCAGCAGCTTGGCCCCTGGCTCCGCAAGCTACGAGCAGTACTTC. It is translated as CASSLAPGSASYEQYF.

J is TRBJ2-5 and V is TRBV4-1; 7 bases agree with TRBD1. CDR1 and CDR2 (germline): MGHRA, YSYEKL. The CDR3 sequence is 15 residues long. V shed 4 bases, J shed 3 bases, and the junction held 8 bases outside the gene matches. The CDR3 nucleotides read TGCGCCAGCAGCCCCGACGGGACAGTTAAAGAGACCCAGTACTTC. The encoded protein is CASSPDGTVKETQYF.

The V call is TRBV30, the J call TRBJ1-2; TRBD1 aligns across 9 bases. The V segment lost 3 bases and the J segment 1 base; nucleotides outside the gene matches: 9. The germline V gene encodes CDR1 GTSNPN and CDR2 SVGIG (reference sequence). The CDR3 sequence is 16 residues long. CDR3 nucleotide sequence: TGTGCCTGGAGAGCCCCGGGACAGGGAAATAACTATGGCTACACCTTC. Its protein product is CAWRAPGQGNNYGYTF.

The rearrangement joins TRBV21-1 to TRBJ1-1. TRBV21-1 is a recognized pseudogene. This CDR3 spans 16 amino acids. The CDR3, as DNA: TGTGCCAGCAGCAAAAGGGGGGAGAATAATAACACTGAAGCTTTCTTT. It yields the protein CASSKRGENNNTEAFF.

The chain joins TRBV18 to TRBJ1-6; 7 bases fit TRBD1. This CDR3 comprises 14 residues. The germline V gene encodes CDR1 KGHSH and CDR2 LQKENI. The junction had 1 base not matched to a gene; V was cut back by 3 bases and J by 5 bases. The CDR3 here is CASSPGTDNSPLHF. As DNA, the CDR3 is TGTGCCAGCTCACCCGGGACAGATAATTCACCCCTCCACTTT.

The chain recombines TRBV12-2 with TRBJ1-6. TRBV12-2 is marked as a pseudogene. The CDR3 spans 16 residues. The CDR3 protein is CASRLLQEAGHSPLHF. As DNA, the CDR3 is TGTGCAAGTCGCCTACTACAGGAGGCCGGACATTCACCCCTCCACTTT.

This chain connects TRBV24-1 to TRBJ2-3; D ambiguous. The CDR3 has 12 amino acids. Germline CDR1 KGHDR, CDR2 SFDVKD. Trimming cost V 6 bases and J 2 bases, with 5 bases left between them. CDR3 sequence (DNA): TGTGCCACCAGTTCATACACAGATACGCAGTATTTT. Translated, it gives CATSSYTDTQYF.

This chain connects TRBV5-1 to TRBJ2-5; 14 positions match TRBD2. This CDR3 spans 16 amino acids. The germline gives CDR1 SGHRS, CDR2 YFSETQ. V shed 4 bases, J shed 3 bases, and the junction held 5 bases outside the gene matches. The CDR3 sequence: CASSPGLAGGEETQYF. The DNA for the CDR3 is TGCGCCAGCAGCCCCGGACTAGCGGGGGGCGAAGAGACCCAGTACTTC.

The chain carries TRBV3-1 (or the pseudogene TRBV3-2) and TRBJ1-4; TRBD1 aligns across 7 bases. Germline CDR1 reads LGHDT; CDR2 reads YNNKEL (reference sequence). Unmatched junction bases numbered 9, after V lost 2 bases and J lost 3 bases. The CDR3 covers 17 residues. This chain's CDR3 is CASSQYRQGVSNEKLFF. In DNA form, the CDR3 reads TGTGCCAGCAGCCAATACCGACAGGGAGTATCTAATGAAAAACTGTTTTTT.

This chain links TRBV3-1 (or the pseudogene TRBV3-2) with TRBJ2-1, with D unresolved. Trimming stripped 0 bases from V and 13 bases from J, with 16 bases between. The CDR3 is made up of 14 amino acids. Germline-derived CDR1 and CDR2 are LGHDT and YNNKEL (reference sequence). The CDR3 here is CASSQDGPIGSQFF. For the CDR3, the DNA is TGTGCCAGCAGCCAAGACGGACCAATAGGGTCCCAGTTCTTC.

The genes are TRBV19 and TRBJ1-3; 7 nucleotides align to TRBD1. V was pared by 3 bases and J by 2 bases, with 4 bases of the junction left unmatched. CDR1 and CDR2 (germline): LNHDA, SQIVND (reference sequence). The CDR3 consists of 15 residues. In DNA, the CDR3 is TGTGCCAGTAGTATCCAGGGGGTCGCTGGAAACACCATATATTTT. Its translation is CASSIQGVAGNTIYF.

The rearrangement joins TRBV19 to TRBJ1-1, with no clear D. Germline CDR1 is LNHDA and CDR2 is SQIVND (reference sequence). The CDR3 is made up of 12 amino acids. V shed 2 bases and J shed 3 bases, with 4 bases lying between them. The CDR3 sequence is CASSIRDTEAFF. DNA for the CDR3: TGTGCCAGTAGTATAAGGGACACTGAAGCTTTCTTT.